The 27 T cell receptor beta chains below all came from one sample that was sequenced in a study of PD-1 blockade in mismatch repair-deficient tumors. Assay: immunoSEQ multiplex PCR; the TCRdb copy retains only in-frame clones and omits some. The profile covers about 130,000 clones, with about nine tenths appearing a single time and over 9.5% taken by the ten largest. This sample comprised peripheral blood, obtained just under 74 weeks after starting pembrolizumab. These receptors all stem from an adult with mismatch repair-deficient cancer.

The chain links TRBV6-5 to TRBJ1-2; D call uncertain. The CDR3 length is 14 residues. V gave up 0 bases and J gave up 4 bases, with 9 bases separating them. In germline, CDR1 is MNHEY, CDR2 SVGAGI. CDR3 sequence: CASSYSRRSYGYTF. The CDR3 DNA follows: TGTGCCAGCAGTTACTCGAGGCGGTCCTATGGCTACACCTTC.

This sequence joins TRBV10-3 and TRBJ2-2, with 7 bases lining up with TRBD1. V shed 3 bases and J 6 bases; nucleotides not matched to a gene: 10. CDR1 and CDR2 (germline): ENHRY, SYGVKD. The CDR3 covers 16 residues. This CDR3 is CAISDQHRGQAGELFF. The CDR3 DNA reads TGTGCCATCAGTGACCAGCACAGGGGTCAAGCCGGGGAGCTGTTTTTT.

The chain has TRBV19 and TRBJ2-3, with D tentatively TRBD2 (6 bases). The CDR3 runs to 14 residues. Germline V gives CDR1 LNHDA, CDR2 SQIVND (reference sequence). The germline V and J ends were trimmed by 1 base and 4 bases, with 9 bases remaining between them. CDR3 coding DNA: TGTGCCAGTAGTATAGGGAGGAGGGCAGATACGCAGTATTTT. It specifies CASSIGRRADTQYF. The full variable domain, its missing parts supplied by reference TRBV19 and TRBJ2-3, is DGGITQSPKYLFRKEGQNVTLSCEQNLNHDAMYWYRQDPGQGLRLIYYSQIVNDFQKGDIAEGYSVSREKKESFPLTVTSAQKNPTAFYLCASSIGRRADTQYFGPGTRLTVL.

The chain uses TRBV7-9 and TRBJ2-1; 9 nucleotides match TRBD2. Germline V gene lookup returns CDR1 SEHNR and CDR2 FQNEAQ (reference sequence). There are 15 residues in the CDR3. V lost 5 bases, J lost 7 bases, and 9 bases stayed unmatched. CDR3: CASSPPAGGLNEQFF. The CDR3 DNA sequence: TGTGCCAGCAGCCCGCCAGCGGGAGGCTTGAATGAGCAGTTCTTC.

The chain employs TRBV7-6 and TRBJ2-1; D ambiguous. V was trimmed by 1 base and J by 6 bases, leaving 13 bases between them. Germline lookup yields CDR1 SGHVS and CDR2 FNYEAQ. This CDR3 spans 15 amino acids. This CDR3 reads CASSLGHINSNEQFF. The CDR3 nucleotides are TGTGCCAGCAGCTTAGGACATATCAATTCCAATGAGCAGTTCTTC.

The rearrangement joins TRBV21-1 to TRBJ2-7; TRBD1 was called by the table and not checked on the DNA. TRBV21-1 constitutes a pseudogene. The CDR3 is made up of 15 amino acids. The CDR3 sequence: CASSKGGTDSYEQYF. CDR3 coding DNA: TGTGCCAGCAGCAAAGGGGGGACAGACTCCTACGAGCAGTACTTC.

The rearrangement joins TRBV7-9 to TRBJ2-7, with 9 bases that match TRBD2. Per germline, CDR1 SEHNR and CDR2 FQNEAQ (reference sequence). This CDR3 spans 17 amino acids. The V and J ends lost 5 bases and 7 bases, in that order; junction bases with no gene match: 18. CDR3 nucleotides: TGTGCCAGCAGCCTATCGGGGGGTAGCGGGAGTTTCGGGGAGCAGTACTTC. It is translated as CASSLSGGSGSFGEQYF.

V usage is TRBV19 and J usage is TRBJ2-2; 7 bases fit TRBD2. This CDR3 comprises 16 residues. V gave up 3 bases and J gave up 7 bases; unmatched junction bases: 11. Germline CDR1 and CDR2: LNHDA and SQIVND (reference sequence). The CDR3 is CASSILAGVVGGELFF. Here the CDR3 DNA reads TGTGCCAGTAGTATTTTGGCGGGAGTTGTTGGCGGGGAGCTGTTTTTT.

The chain carries TRBV5-5 and TRBJ1-5; the match to TRBD1 covers 11 bases. This CDR3 comprises 15 residues. Trimming at V came to 2 bases and at J to 4 bases, leaving 2 bases not matched to a gene. Germline V CDR1 and CDR2: SGHKS, YYEKEE (reference sequence). The DNA for the CDR3 is TGTGCCAGCAGCTTCCGGGACAGGGGGAATCAGCCCCAGCATTTT. This gives the protein CASSFRDRGNQPQHF.

As regards this clone: The same CDR3 also results from other DNA sequences found in this sample. The CDR3 DNA is TGCAGCGTTGATCGGGAGAACACCGGGGAGCTGTTTTTT. This translates into CSVDRENTGELFF. J is TRBJ2-2 and V is TRBV29-1; TRBD2 is a possible D gene (5 bases). This CDR3 spans 13 amino acids. V was shortened by 3 bases and J by 1 base, with 6 bases between the two germline ends. CDR1 and CDR2 (germline): SQVTM, ANQGSEA.

The chain carries TRBV27 and TRBJ2-7; D may correspond to TRBD1 or TRBD2 (5 bases each). Germline assignment: CDR1 MNHEY and CDR2 SMNVEV (reference sequence). The V end lost 3 bases, the J end lost 5 bases, and 11 bases lay between the germline ends. The CDR3 loop spans 13 amino acids. For the CDR3, the DNA is TGTGCCAGCAGTTTGGCCCGGGGCAACGAGCAGTACTTC. Protein product: CASSLARGNEQYF.

The rearrangement links TRBV7-9 to TRBJ2-1; 13 positions match TRBD2. Unmatched junction bases numbered 2, after V lost 5 bases and J lost 4 bases. The CDR3 covers 15 residues. From germline, CDR1 is SEHNR and CDR2 FQNEAQ (reference sequence). CDR3 coding DNA: TGTGCCAGCAGCCCGGGACTAGCGGGATACAATGAGCAGTTCTTC. This codes for CASSPGLAGYNEQFF.

The chain combines TRBV7-9 with TRBJ2-2; D possibly corresponds to TRBD2 (5 bases). Germline CDR1 and CDR2: SEHNR and FQNEAQ (reference sequence). The germline V and J ends were trimmed by 4 bases and 4 bases, with 16 bases remaining between them. CDR3 length equals 16 residues. The CDR3 sequence is CASSSDLVDVTGELFF. The CDR3 nucleotides read TGTGCCAGCAGCTCGGACTTGGTGGATGTCACCGGGGAGCTGTTTTTT.

The J gene is TRBJ1-1, the V gene TRBV4-1; 9 bases match TRBD1. CDR1 and CDR2 from the germline V gene are MGHRA and YSYEKL. This CDR3 has 14 residues. Trimming at V came to 4 bases and at J to 5 bases, leaving 5 bases not matched to a gene. In nucleotides, the CDR3 is TGCGCCAGCAGCCCCGGGACAGGGAGAACTGAAGCTTTCTTT. This codes for CASSPGTGRTEAFF.

This chain joins TRBV27 and TRBJ2-3, with a weak D call TRBD1 (5 bases). Germline V gives CDR1 MNHEY, CDR2 SMNVEV (reference sequence). V shed 3 bases and J shed 4 bases, with 20 bases lying between them. CDR3 length: 17 residues. The CDR3 sequence is CASSFSSGPHRSDTQYF. As DNA, the CDR3 is TGTGCCAGCAGTTTCAGCTCAGGGCCGCACAGGTCAGATACGCAGTATTTT.

V usage is TRBV7-8 and J usage is TRBJ2-1, with 12 bases fitting TRBD2. CDR3 length: 14 amino acids. Looked up from germline, CDR1 is SGHVS and CDR2 is FQNEAQ. V was pared by 5 bases and J by 8 bases, with 4 bases of the junction left unmatched. In DNA, the CDR3 is TGTGCCAGCAGCATTGGACTAGCGGGATATGAGCAGTTCTTC. Translated: CASSIGLAGYEQFF.

The rearrangement uses TRBV7-9 and TRBJ2-1; 7 bases align to TRBD1. The CDR3 has 15 residues. CDR1 and CDR2 from the germline V gene are SEHNR and FQNEAQ (reference sequence). V lost 2 bases to trimming and J lost 8 bases; unmatched junction nucleotides: 9. The CDR3 region is CASSLTRTGSDEQFF. The CDR3 DNA follows: TGTGCCAGCAGCTTAACGAGGACAGGTTCGGATGAGCAGTTCTTC.

V and J are TRBV5-6 and TRBJ2-1; TRBD2 matches 12 bases. Germline V gene lookup returns CDR1 SGHDT and CDR2 YYEEEE. V shed 0 bases and J 8 bases; nucleotides not matched to a gene: 12. This CDR3 region has 18 residues. The CDR3 sequence: CASSLAQSGTSGFYEQFF. The CDR3 DNA reads as TGTGCCAGCAGCTTGGCCCAATCCGGGACTAGCGGGTTCTATGAGCAGTTCTTC.

The chain has TRBV9 and TRBJ2-3, with TRBD1 identical over 9 bases. From germline, CDR1 is SGDLS and CDR2 YYNGEE. The length of the CDR3 is 14 residues. Trimming cost V 3 bases and J 6 bases; bases outside gene matches: 5. The CDR3 loop is CASSAGDRGDTQYF. The CDR3 DNA follows: TGTGCCAGCAGCGCAGGAGACAGGGGGGATACGCAGTATTTT.

On this clone: Other DNA sequences within the sample encode an identical CDR3. The chain is built from TRBV5-1 and TRBJ2-7; 7 bases align to TRBD2. CDR1 is SGHRS and CDR2 is YFSETQ in the germline V gene. This CDR3 has 16 residues. Germline trimming cut 3 bases from V and 5 bases from J; bases unmatched to any gene: 14. The CDR3 nucleotides read TGCGCCAGCAGCTGGCGGGGGAGTACTGAACTGCACGAGCAGTACTTC. The encoded protein is CASSWRGSTELHEQYF.

The chain has TRBV11-2 and TRBJ2-1; possible D gene TRBD2, 5 bases. This CDR3 contains 14 residues. V was clipped by 5 bases and J by 9 bases, with 17 bases between them. Per germline, CDR1 SGHAT and CDR2 FQNNGV. The CDR3 nucleotides read TGTGCCAGCAGCCATAGTCAGGTGGGGAGTGAGCAGTTCTTC. This codes for CASSHSQVGSEQFF.

The gene calls are TRBV5-1 and TRBJ2-2; 8 nucleotides match TRBD1. This CDR3 is 15 amino acids long. The germline V gene encodes CDR1 SGHRS and CDR2 YFSETQ. V shed 1 base and J 7 bases; nucleotides not matched to a gene: 6. CDR3 sequence reads: CASSLLAGGIGELFF. The CDR3 nucleotides read TGCGCCAGCAGCTTGTTGGCAGGGGGCATCGGGGAGCTGTTTTTT. The full variable domain, in which reference TRBV5-1 and TRBJ2-2 provide the parts outside the CDR3, is KAGVTQTPRYLIKTRGQQVTLSCSPISGHRSVSWYQQTPGQGLQFLFEYFSETQRNKGNFPGRFSGRQFSNSRSEMNVSTLELGDSALYLCASSLLAGGIGELFFGEGSRLTVL.

The chain joins TRBV6-1 to TRBJ2-7, with D perhaps matching TRBD2 (5 bases). This CDR3 spans 11 amino acids. CDR1 and CDR2 (germline): MNHNS, SASEGT. V lost 6 bases, J lost 2 bases, and 5 bases lay in between. This CDR3 is CASSGTYEQYF. CDR3 nucleotide sequence: TGTGCCAGCAGCGGGACCTACGAGCAGTACTTC.

This clone came up once. The chain is built from TRBV9 and TRBJ2-3; no clear D gene. The CDR3 covers 14 residues. Trimming shortened V by 4 bases and J by 2 bases, and 11 bases separated the two germline ends. Germline V gene lookup returns CDR1 SGDLS and CDR2 YYNGEE. Written as DNA, the CDR3 is TGTGCCAGCAGCCTCCGCGGAGTCACAGATACGCAGTATTTT. This gives the protein CASSLRGVTDTQYF.

J is TRBJ2-3 and V is TRBV6-5; 7 bases are shared with TRBD2. The V gene's germline CDR1 is MNHEY and CDR2 SVGAGI. V was pared by 7 bases and J by 11 bases, with 15 bases of the junction left unmatched. The CDR3 totals 14 residues. The CDR3, as DNA: TGTGCCAGCACTCCCTTTTTGACTAGCCCCCTGCAGTATTTT. Translated: CASTPFLTSPLQYF.

The chain links TRBV29-1 to TRBJ2-7; the D gene is possibly TRBD1 (5 bases). Germline V gives CDR1 SQVTM, CDR2 ANQGSEA. Trimming cost V 2 bases and J 5 bases, with 16 bases left between them. The CDR3 covers 14 residues. The CDR3 DNA follows: TGCAGCGTTGAATCCACGGACATCGCCAACGAGCAGTACTTC. Amino acid sequence: CSVESTDIANEQYF.

The chain has TRBV4-2 and TRBJ2-3; 11 nucleotides match TRBD2. This CDR3 is built from 17 residues. With 2 bases clipped from V and 2 bases from J, the junction kept 6 bases outside the gene matches. Germline lookup yields CDR1 LGHNA and CDR2 YNFKEQ. Written as DNA, the CDR3 is TGTGCCAGCAGCCAACTAATAGCGGGAGGGCCCACAGATACGCAGTATTTT. As protein: CASSQLIAGGPTDTQYF.